The sequence of this T cell receptor (beta chain) was determined in a study of shared clonotypes between healthy human individuals. Positive CCR7 selection of CD45RO-negative cells yielded the naive CD8 cells, and terminally differentiated effector memory CD45RA+ cells were excluded. Only in-frame clones appear in the TCRdb table, and some are missing; sequencing was by immunoSEQ multiplex PCR. The repertoire holds around 1,900,000 clones, with about 94% as singletons. This CDR3 is 15 amino acids long. This sequence was found in a man in his late teens or twenties in good health. Some clones in this sample may be carry-over from other donors' samples. The source material was naive CD8+ T cells from PBMCs. The chain employs TRBV1 and TRBJ1-5; TRBD1 reflects the table's D call only, with no check against the DNA. TRBV1 is given as a pseudogene. The CDR3 sequence is CTSSHGDIPDQPQHF. In DNA, the CDR3 is TGCACCAGCAGCCATGGGGACATACCAGATCAGCCCCAGCATTTT.